This T cell receptor (beta chain) was profiled in a study of PD-1 blockade in classical Hodgkin lymphoma. CDR1 and CDR2 (germline): GTSNPN, SVGIG (reference sequence). The trim removed 0 bases at V and 2 bases at J, leaving 7 bases unmatched. CDR3 length: 15 residues. Every one of the patients relapsed after autologous stem cell transplantation (brentuximab vedotin exposure was variable). Clones were sequenced by immunoSEQ multiplex PCR, and TCRdb holds only the in-frame ones, with some missing. The repertoire has about 25,000 clones, around 63% of them found once; the top ten carry approximately 3.3%.

The sequence was obtained from a human donor with classical Hodgkin lymphoma. This chain uses TRBV30 with TRBJ2-7, with 7 nucleotides matching TRBD1. The sample here was peripheral blood mononuclear cells (PBMCs), taken at baseline. CDR3 sequence (DNA): TGTGCCTGGAGTGTCATCCGGACAGGAGCCTACGAGCAGTACTTC. Translated, it gives CAWSVIRTGAYEQYF. The variable domain in full, completed from reference TRBV30 and TRBJ2-7, reads SQTIHQWPATLVQPVGSPLSLECTVEGTSNPNLYWYRQAAGRGLQLLFYSVGIGQISSEVPQNLSASRPQDRQFILSSKKLLLSDSGFYLCAWSVIRTGAYEQYFGPGTRLTVT.